The rows below give T cell receptor beta chains drawn from one sample of a study of blood T cell repertoires in COVID-19. Using immunoSEQ multiplex PCR, the repertoire was profiled, and TCRdb retains in-frame clones only, with some absent. The sample lists 90,000 to 120,000 clones; roughly four fifths were seen once. Specimen: peripheral blood. Receptors were obtained from a man aged 55 to 69 with acute or convalescent COVID-19. The CDR3 runs from the conserved cysteine through the conserved F or W. D genes are given only for firm matches. Size values are once, few and many counts, or a class for expanded clones, and some rows have none.

>TRBV2|TRBJ1-2|TRBD1|NA
CASSGQGYGYTF
TGTGCCAGCAGTGGACAGGGGTATGGCTACACCTTC
>TRBV2|TRBJ2-1|NA|NA
CASSTGRNNEQFF
TGTGCCAGCAGTACCGGGAGAAACAATGAGCAGTTCTTC
>TRBV7-9|TRBJ2-7|TRBD2|few
CASSSLSGGQHF
TGTGCCAGCAGCTCATTAAGCGGGGGGCAGCACTTC
>TRBV5-1|TRBJ2-1|TRBD1|NA
CASSLQTGSSYNEQFF
TGCGCCAGCAGCCTCCAGACAGGGAGCTCCTACAATGAGCAGTTCTTC
>TRBV2|TRBJ2-2|TRBD2|NA
CASNFILAGAGELFF
TGTGCCAGCAATTTTATCCTAGCGGGAGCCGGGGAGCTGTTTTTT
>TRBV6-5|TRBJ1-2|TRBD1|NA
CASSARDRDGYTF
TGTGCCAGCAGCGCTCGGGACAGGGATGGCTACACCTTC
>TRBV18|TRBJ1-1|TRBD1|NA
CASSPGQENTEAFF
TGTGCCAGCTCACCAGGACAGGAGAACACTGAAGCTTTCTTT
>TRBV7-2|TRBJ2-2|NA|NA
CASTPRGTTTGELFF
TGTGCCAGCACCCCGCGAGGTACTACCACCGGGGAGCTGTTTTTT
>TRBV18|TRBJ1-2|NA|NA
CASSPTANYGYTF
TGTGCCAGCTCACCGACAGCTAACTATGGCTACACCTTC
>TRBV3-1/TRBV3-2|TRBJ1-4|TRBD1|NA
CASTRQGGNEKLFF
TGTGCCAGCACCCGACAGGGTGGGAATGAAAAACTGTTTTTT
>TRBV30|TRBJ2-1|NA|NA
CAWSPREDEQFF
TGTGCCTGGAGCCCCAGGGAGGATGAGCAGTTCTTC
>TRBV18|TRBJ1-1|TRBD1|NA
CASSPLTGFDTEAFF
TGTGCCAGCTCCCCATTGACAGGGTTCGACACTGAAGCTTTCTTT
>TRBV5-4|TRBJ1-1|TRBD1|NA
CASSYPDRGNTEAFF
TGTGCCAGCAGCTACCCAGACAGGGGGAACACTGAAGCTTTCTTT
>TRBV27|TRBJ2-4|TRBD2|NA
CASSPIREATLAKNIQYF
TGTGCCAGCAGTCCCATCCGGGAGGCGACGCTAGCCAAAAACATTCAGTACTTC
>TRBV6-2/TRBV6-3|TRBJ2-5|NA|NA
CASSYFSRAETQYF
TGTGCCAGCAGTTACTTTTCCAGGGCGGAGACCCAGTACTTC
>TRBV11-2|TRBJ1-2|TRBD1|NA
CASSLGQEDGYTF
TGTGCCAGCAGCTTGGGACAGGAGGATGGCTACACCTTC
>TRBV18|TRBJ2-5|NA|few
CASSFTLKETQYF
TGTGCCAGCTCCTTTACCCTAAAAGAGACCCAGTACTTC
>TRBV3-1/TRBV3-2|TRBJ2-3|TRBD2|NA
CASSQLTSGGDDTQYF
TGTGCCAGCAGCCAACTAACTAGCGGGGGGGACGATACGCAGTATTTT
>TRBV7-3|TRBJ2-2|TRBD2|many
CASSSTSGRGSGELFF
TGTGCCAGCAGCTCGACTAGCGGGAGAGGAAGCGGGGAGCTGTTTTTT
>TRBV18|TRBJ1-1|NA|NA
CASSPGGLNTEAFF
TGTGCCAGCTCACCAGGAGGGTTGAACACTGAAGCTTTCTTT
>TRBV3-1/TRBV3-2|TRBJ2-7|TRBD1|NA
CASSYGTGVFYEQYF
TGTGCCAGCAGCTACGGGACAGGGGTTTTCTACGAGCAGTACTTC
>TRBV27|TRBJ2-1|TRBD2|NA
CASSFAAVAGYNEQFF
TGTGCCAGCAGTTTTGCGGCGGTAGCGGGTTACAATGAGCAGTTCTTC
>TRBV6-5|TRBJ1-5|TRBD1|NA
CASSRTGYSNQPQHF
TGTGCCAGCTCCAGGACAGGCTATAGCAATCAGCCCCAGCATTTT
>TRBV5-1|TRBJ1-5|NA|NA
CASSLEGERDQPQHF
TGCGCCAGCAGCTTGGAGGGGGAGAGGGATCAGCCCCAGCATTTT
>TRBV6-6|TRBJ1-2|NA|few
CASSPAGGKVRNYGYTF
TGTGCCAGCAGTCCTGCCGGGGGTAAAGTCCGCAACTATGGCTACACCTTC
>TRBV29-1|TRBJ1-1|TRBD1|NA
CSVDRGQNTEAFF
TGCAGCGTGGACAGGGGGCAGAACACTGAAGCTTTCTTT
>TRBV6-5|TRBJ1-1|NA|NA
CASQASNTEAFF
TGTGCCAGCCAGGCGTCAAACACTGAAGCTTTCTTT
>TRBV19|TRBJ1-6|TRBD1|NA
CASSLGTGASSYNSPLHF
TGTGCCAGTAGTCTTGGGACAGGGGCCAGCTCCTATAATTCACCCCTCCACTTT
>TRBV7-9|TRBJ2-1|NA|NA
CAIPDRCNEQFF
TGTGCCATCCCCGACAGGTGCAATGAGCAGTTCTTC
>TRBV19|TRBJ2-6|TRBD1|NA
CASSSGQGTSGANVLTF
TGTGCCAGTAGTTCAGGACAGGGAACCTCTGGGGCCAACGTCCTGACTTTC
>TRBV7-2|TRBJ2-5|NA|NA
CASSFGLLQETQYF
TGTGCCAGCAGCTTTGGTCTACTTCAAGAGACCCAGTACTTC
>TRBV20-1|TRBJ2-5|TRBD1|NA
CSAATGGSQYF
TGCAGTGCGGCGACAGGGGGAAGCCAGTACTTC
>TRBV5-6|TRBJ1-2|NA|NA
CASSKRVATWTIYGYTF
TGTGCCAGCAGCAAGAGGGTTGCGACGTGGACGATCTATGGCTACACCTTC
>TRBV2|TRBJ1-4|TRBD1|NA
CASSSGQGEKLFF
TGTGCCAGCAGTTCGGGACAGGGGGAAAAACTGTTTTTT